This T cell receptor (beta chain) emerged from a study of OX40 agonist ivuxolimab in advanced cancers. Study as a whole: Having had anti-PD-1, anti-PD-L1 or anti-CTLA-4 therapy before was allowed, and under 50% had some. Three patients, one with hepatocellular carcinoma and two with cutaneous melanoma, responded partially.

With 3 bases clipped from V and 8 bases from J, the junction kept 5 bases outside the gene matches. There are 13 residues in the CDR3. Germline-derived CDR1 and CDR2 are SQVTM and ANQGSEA. Assay used: immunoSEQ multiplex PCR; TCRdb lists only in-frame clones, some missing. The sample carries about 92,000 clones, just over 90% recorded once. The rearrangement uses TRBV29-1 and TRBJ1-4; 8 bases agree with TRBD1. The sample here was CD4+ or CD8+ T cells sorted from blood, taken in a trial of the OX40 agonist ivuxolimab. The TCR was taken from an adult with an advanced solid tumor such as melanoma, head and neck, liver or kidney cancer. The CDR3 region has the DNA TGCAGCGTTGATGGACAGGGAAGGGAAAAACTGTTTTTT. Protein product: CSVDGQGREKLFF.